The 16 T cell receptor beta chains in this list originate from one sample, sequenced in a study of cytomegalovirus exposure and HLA in healthy donors. With 60 Vbeta and 13 Jbeta primers, the PCR was carried out. This table comes from immunoSEQ multiplex PCR, and its TCRdb copy is limited to in-frame clones, with some not included. This table holds some 110,000 clones. The sample comprised PBMCs. The receptors originated from a man aged 35 to 55 in good health and CMV-seropositive.

J is TRBJ1-4 and V is TRBV5-1; TRBD1 might be the D (6 bases). V lost 5 bases, J lost 7 bases, and 18 bases lay in between. The CDR3 runs 15 residues. Germline CDR1 and CDR2: SGHRS and YFSETQ. CDR3 residues: CASSRTLGGGEKLFF. The CDR3 DNA follows: TGCGCCAGCAGTCGCACCCTAGGGGGGGGTGAAAAACTGTTTTTT.

The CDR3 reads CASSSRIVGGGNSPLHF. The CDR3 bases are TGCGCCAGCAGCTCCCGAATAGTTGGGGGGGGAAATTCACCCCTCCACTTT. The V call is TRBV5-1, the J call TRBJ1-6, with D possibly being TRBD1 (5 bases). The CDR3 loop spans 17 amino acids. Trimming shortened V by 3 bases and J by 7 bases, and 20 bases separated the two germline ends. The germline V gene encodes CDR1 SGHRS and CDR2 YFSETQ.

This chain joins TRBV5-4 and TRBJ1-1; D might be TRBD1 (6 bases). The V end was cut by 5 bases, the J end by 5 bases, with 10 bases between. The CDR3 loop spans 12 amino acids. Germline CDR1 and CDR2: SGHNT and YYREEE (reference sequence). The CDR3 DNA is TGTGCCAGCAGTAACGACAGGACTGAAGCTTTCTTT. It encodes CASSNDRTEAFF.

V usage is TRBV4-1 and J usage is TRBJ2-3; a possible D gene is TRBD1 (5 bases). Looked up from germline, CDR1 is MGHRA and CDR2 is YSYEKL. The CDR3 extends over 14 amino acids. Trimming stripped 4 bases from V and 6 bases from J, with 14 bases between. The CDR3 bases are TGCGCCAGCAGCCCCAGGGCCTCAACTGATACGCAGTATTTT. Amino acid sequence: CASSPRASTDTQYF.

The chain is built from TRBV5-1 and TRBJ1-4, with 8 bases that match TRBD1. CDR3 length equals 14 residues. Germline CDR1 reads SGHRS; CDR2 reads YFSETQ. V shed 4 bases and J 4 bases; nucleotides not matched to a gene: 3. CDR3 residues: CASSQGAGNEKLFF. The CDR3 coding sequence is TGCGCCAGCAGCCAGGGGGCGGGTAATGAAAAACTGTTTTTT. The variable domain in full, completed from reference TRBV5-1 and TRBJ1-4, reads KAGVTQTPRYLIKTRGQQVTLSCSPISGHRSVSWYQQTPGQGLQFLFEYFSETQRNKGNFPGRFSGRQFSNSRSEMNVSTLELGDSALYLCASSQGAGNEKLFFGSGTQLSVL.

CDR3 sequence: CASSIQGTYGYTF. The CDR3 DNA follows: TGTGCCAGTAGTATACAGGGAACATATGGCTACACCTTC. The rearrangement joins TRBV19 to TRBJ1-2, with D perhaps TRBD1 (5 bases). This CDR3 region has 13 residues. Between the trimmed V and J ends, which lost 2 bases and 5 bases, there was a span of 9 bases. Germline values: CDR1 LNHDA, CDR2 SQIVND (reference sequence).

The chain couples TRBV29-1 to TRBJ1-2; D not resolved. Germline loops: CDR1 SQVTM, CDR2 ANQGSEA. Trimming left V 7 bases short and J 5 bases short, with 14 bases between. This CDR3 region has 12 residues. CDR3 sequence (DNA): TGCAGCGCCCGGACGGAGGAATATGGCTACACCTTC. Protein sequence: CSARTEEYGYTF.

This chain uses TRBV10-3 with TRBJ2-2; TRBD2 agrees at 12 bases. V gave up 4 bases and J gave up 0 bases; unmatched junction bases: 3. The germline gives CDR1 ENHRY, CDR2 SYGVKD. There are 17 residues in the CDR3. CDR3 bases: TGTGCCATCAGTGCTAGCGGGAGGGATTCGAACACCGGGGAGCTGTTTTTT. Residues: CAISASGRDSNTGELFF.

The V and J genes are TRBV20-1 and TRBJ2-3, with D maybe TRBD2 (5 bases). The ends were cut back, 6 bases at V and 6 bases at J, with 10 bases in the middle. CDR1 is DFQATT, CDR2 SNEGSKA, per germline (reference sequence). The CDR3 loop spans 11 amino acids. The CDR3 region has the DNA TGCAGTGCCACCCGAGGGGATACGCAGTATTTT. Translating gives CSATRGDTQYF.

This chain joins TRBV2 and TRBJ2-2; TRBD1 is a possible D gene (6 bases). The V end was cut by 7 bases, the J end by 2 bases, with 11 bases between. Germline CDR1 SNHLY, CDR2 FYNNEI. The CDR3 has 14 residues. DNA for the CDR3: TGTGCCAGCACAGCGGACAGAAACACCGGGGAGCTGTTTTTT. Its translation is CASTADRNTGELFF.

This chain links TRBV9 with TRBJ1-2; D not resolved. Between the trimmed V and J ends, which lost 0 bases and 6 bases, there was a span of 18 bases. The CDR3 consists of 16 residues. Germline V gene data show CDR1 as SGDLS and CDR2 as YYNGEE. The CDR3 sequence: CASSVGVDGGLNGYTF. The CDR3 nucleotides read TGTGCCAGCAGCGTAGGAGTAGATGGAGGGCTGAATGGCTACACCTTC.

The rearrangement uses TRBV9 and TRBJ1-1; D unresolved. Trimming shortened V by 4 bases and J by 4 bases, and 5 bases separated the two germline ends. CDR1 SGDLS and CDR2 YYNGEE come from the germline V gene. This CDR3 spans 11 amino acids. The CDR3: CASSPGTEAFF. Here the CDR3 DNA reads TGTGCCAGCAGCCCCGGCACTGAAGCTTTCTTT. The full variable domain, completed using reference TRBV9 and TRBJ1-1, is DSGVTQTPKHLITATGQRVTLRCSPRSGDLSVYWYQQSLDQGLQFLIQYYNGEERAKGNILERFSAQQFPDLHSELNLSSLELGDSALYFCASSPGTEAFFGQGTRLTVV.

The chain carries TRBV30 and TRBJ1-2, with 7 bases fitting TRBD1. The CDR3 contains 13 residues. With V trimmed by 5 bases and J by 3 bases, 6 bases remained unmatched. CDR1 GTSNPN and CDR2 SVGIG come from the germline V gene (reference sequence). This CDR3 is CAWGRQGYYGYTF. Here the CDR3 DNA reads TGTGCCTGGGGGCGACAGGGATACTATGGCTACACCTTC.

The chain employs TRBV18 and TRBJ2-1; tentatively, D is TRBD1 (5 bases). This CDR3 is built from 16 residues. The germline CDR1 and CDR2 sequences are KGHSH and LQKENI. Trimming removed 4 bases from V and 0 bases from J, with 13 bases in between. This CDR3 is CASSHNQGASYNEQFF. The CDR3 DNA sequence: TGTGCCAGCTCACACAACCAGGGCGCCTCCTACAATGAGCAGTTCTTC.

V is TRBV7-3 and J is TRBJ2-1, with 8 bases fitting TRBD2. The CDR3 spans 18 residues. CDR1 and CDR2 from the germline V gene are SGHTA and FQGTGA. V was pared by 5 bases and J by 10 bases, with 22 bases of the junction left unmatched. The DNA for the CDR3 is TGTGCCAGCAGCCCCATACTGGGACTAGTCCCCTATTCAGGGGAGCAGTTCTTC. Its protein product is CASSPILGLVPYSGEQFF.

The chain combines TRBV14 with TRBJ2-2, with a tentative D call TRBD1 (6 bases). Looked up from germline, CDR1 is SGHDN and CDR2 is FVKESK. Trimming took off 1 base at V and 6 bases at J, with 12 bases between the two ends. This CDR3 spans 15 amino acids. CDR3: CASSQAGAGAGELFF. The CDR3 DNA follows: TGTGCCAGCAGCCAAGCGGGCGCAGGGGCCGGGGAGCTGTTTTTT.